The sequence of this T cell receptor (beta chain) was determined in a study of shared clonotypes between healthy human individuals (dated by TCRdb to 2020 to 2022). Regarding the complete study: A couple of women and a few men aged 18 to 49 years were included in the cohort. Per donor, three plates each were used for CD4 naive and CD4 memory, two for CD8 naive, and one for CD8 memory. The study deeply sequenced blood TCR repertoires of about 5 healthy adults to estimate repertoire size and the extent of clonotype sharing between individuals. To increase sequencing depth and limit assay-specific biases, different laboratories used diverse techniques to prepare libraries and sequence TCR repertoires. Leukapheresis yielded between about 0.85 and 10 billion PBMCs per donor.

What the authors observed across the whole study: Across a few donors, approximately 5% of naive CD4, roughly 3.5% of naive CD8, under 2.5% of memory CD4, and roughly 0.41% of memory CD8 clonotypes were shared. Compared with non-shared clonotypes, clonotypes shared by all four sorted-subset donors had higher generation probabilities. Estimated clonotype richness was generally larger for naive than for memory subsets. Pairwise subsampling led to the expectation that sequencing depth would affect the degree of clonotype sharing among donors. Only blood was sampled, and tissue TCR repertoires likely differ from those in blood. Because the study included a small number of donors, the genetic and exposure-history diversity represented was limited. Incomplete sequencing was indicated by rarefaction of sorted-subset datasets, despite the large sequencing depth.

CD8 naive samples consisted of CD45RO-negative cells that were positively selected for CCR7, yielding a CD45RA+CCR7+ population without TemRA cells. The donors were healthy, HIV-negative adults who had no recently reported acute infections or vaccinations. All donors were Caucasian adults living in Nashville, Tennessee, USA. Blood was collected by leukapheresis, and PBMCs were isolated by Ficoll-Histopaque density gradient centrifugation and then cryopreserved in liquid nitrogen vapor phase. Analytical flow cytometry was used to check the purity and quantity of each magnetically sorted T cell population. Genomic DNA was isolated from each sorted fraction and quantified by UV absorbance on a Nanodrop 2000c. Comments on this clone: It has no known antigen specificity. Base qualities are missing; no much larger clone stands one base away.

Trimmed from V: 5 bases; trimmed from J: 0 bases; junction bases lacking a gene match: 7. From the cysteine through the phenylalanine, the CDR3 covers 16 amino acids. The entry retains the CDR3 DNA only, 48 bases that are in frame from base 1. As encoded in the germline V gene (reference sequence), CDR1 is GTSNPN while CDR2 is SVGIG. TCR CDR3 regions were amplified from genomic DNA by multiplex PCR using the deep immunoSEQ assay. Genomic DNA extracted from each cell subset was distributed evenly over all wells of several immunoSEQ 96-well plates, and each plate served as one replicate. For sorted subsets, each replicate PCR was loaded with approximately 200 ng genomic DNA, equivalent to 30,000 or so T cell genomes. Purified libraries were measured with a Qubit 3.0 fluorometer, size-checked on a Bioanalyzer 2100, and measured again with the KAPA Library Quantification kit. Every immunoSEQ 96-well plate was sequenced on a separate single-read 150-cycle Illumina NextSeq 550 flow cell. The original pipeline was this. Because the immunoSEQ output included only junctional sequences and no quality scores, the filtering could not be the same as the filtering used for full-length reads. To assign V/J genes and CDR3, sequences were annotated against IMGT germline references using PyIR, a Python wrapper for IgBLAST v1.9. Reads were filtered out if the reads had weak V/J assignments (E-value above 1e-6), no CDR3, stop codons, out-of-frame junctions, or ambiguous translated residues. V3J clonotypes were defined as sequences sharing the same inferred V gene, J gene, and CDR3 amino acid sequence. To compute the percentage overlap between repertoires, the number of shared unique clonotypes was divided by the size of the smaller repertoire. Richness of each repertoire was evaluated using RTK rarefaction, the Chao1 estimator, and Recon v2.1 estimates of unobserved clonotypes. For all TCRbeta clonotypes obtained by the gDNA method from several donors, generation probabilities were computed with OLGA. The immuneACCESS repertoire file appears here via TCRdb, limited to in-frame rearrangements. These files lack a portion of the clones; in checked studies, under half of the deficit traces to unresolved V genes, and the cause of the others is not known. D and trimming come from the DNA, and the V and J calls and clone size come from that table. This sample lists about 820,000 clones; over 90% were detected once. The ten largest clones represent approximately 25% of the sample.

The sequenced sample was naive CD8+ T cells sorted from blood. Sample cell subset or site, as interpreted from the label and publication: CD45RA+CCR7+. The sequence was collected from a man under 40 in good health. Recombination joined TRBV30 with TRBJ2-6; 7 central nucleotides agree with TRBD1. The CDR3 corresponds to CAWASDRASGANVLTF. The bases are TGTGCCTGGGCATCCGACAGGGCCTCTGGGGCCAACGTCCTGACTTTC.